The TCR beta chain under discussion was sequenced for a study of CD8 T cells in Susac syndrome. Reverse transcription of roughly 0.45 to 1 ug RNA used random hexamers. MiXCR, run by TCRdb on the immunoSEQ multiplex PCR reads, gives a single entry per CDR3 protein. Of over 95,000 distinct CDR3 sequences listed, just under 95% were seen once; the top ten hold 0.12%. Germline V gene sequence: CDR1 LGHNA, CDR2 YSLEER. The CDR3 extends over 18 amino acids. Trimming removed 0 bases at V and 4 bases at J, with 19 bases between. The sample was CD8+ T cells from PBMCs. V gene TRBV4-3 combines with J gene TRBJ2-1; weak D call: TRBD2 (5 bases). This TCR was sampled from a human donor in good health. The CDR3 loop is CASSQDLLPQRPYNEQFF. CDR3 sequence (DNA): TGCGCCAGCAGCCAAGATCTCCTCCCGCAGCGGCCATACAATGAGCAGTTCTTC.